This T cell receptor beta chain was sequenced in a study of cytomegalovirus exposure and HLA in healthy donors. The primer mix had 60 Vbeta and 13 Jbeta primers. Per the original methods: It was a later analysis that counted around 85 million unique TCR beta chains, of which approximately 9.9 million were shared. This table comes from immunoSEQ multiplex PCR, and its TCRdb copy is limited to in-frame clones, with some not included. Clonal size and the V and J genes are those of that table, whereas D and trimming came from the DNA. This table holds some 100,000 clones, roughly 75% found once. As concerns this clone: Its antigen is unidentified.

Broader study findings: Earlier analysis yielded a pattern in which most TCR beta V segments were productive about 90% or about 30% of the time. The likely explanation for a cluster of highly shared sequence variants was sequencing artifact. The majority of CMV-associated TCR beta chains were reported as apparently HLA-restricted in a later analysis.

The germline V gene encodes CDR1 SNHLY and CDR2 FYNNEI. The CDR3 spans 14 residues. The V end was cut by 7 bases, the J end by 4 bases, with 15 bases between. This TCR was sampled from a woman under 30 in good health and CMV-seropositive. The chain combines TRBV2 with TRBJ2-3, with D possibly matching TRBD2 (6 bases). Sequencing input: PBMCs. CDR3 DNA: TGTGCCAGCACGCCGGGAGTGGGGGCAGATACGCAGTATTTT. Translation gives CASTPGVGADTQYF.